These 27 T cell receptor beta chains came from one sample sequenced in a study of T cell repertoires in cytomegalovirus infection. Using its own MiXCR run on the reads, TCRdb lists one record per CDR3 protein. The table has about a million distinct CDR3 sequences, roughly 31% seen once. These TCRs' antigens remain unknown. This specimen consisted of cultured CD8+ T cells from PBMCs, obtained from culture after CMV antigen stimulation. These receptors all come from a human donor in good health (CMV status not recorded). Some clones in this sample may be carry-over from other donors' samples.

CDR3 sequence (DNA): TGTGCCAGCAGTCCCCTGGACAGGTCGAACACCGGGGAGCTGTTTTTT. Its protein is CASSPLDRSNTGELFF. The V gene is TRBV27, the J gene TRBJ2-2; 7 bases are shared with TRBD1. CDR3 length equals 16 residues. Germline V CDR1 and CDR2: MNHEY, SMNVEV (reference sequence). The V and J ends lost 5 bases and 0 bases, in that order; junction bases with no gene match: 6.

The gene calls are TRBV20-1 and TRBJ2-1, with D perhaps assigned TRBD1 or TRBD2 (5 bases each). With 1 base removed from V and 2 bases from J, the gap between germline ends came to 6 bases. This CDR3 region has 13 residues. Germline V lookup: CDR1 DFQATT, CDR2 SNEGSKA (reference sequence). Here the CDR3 reads CSARAGPYNEQFF. The CDR3 DNA follows: TGCAGTGCTAGAGCGGGACCCTACAATGAGCAGTTCTTC.

The chain recombines TRBV27 with TRBJ1-4; D is perhaps TRBD1 (5 bases). The germline V gene encodes CDR1 MNHEY and CDR2 SMNVEV (reference sequence). The CDR3 is made up of 15 amino acids. Trimming left V 2 bases short and J 5 bases short, with 12 bases between. In DNA form, the CDR3 reads TGTGCCAGCAGTTTAGTGGCGGAGGGGAATGAAAAACTGTTTTTT. Amino acid sequence: CASSLVAEGNEKLFF.

The chain has TRBV5-1 and TRBJ2-2; TRBD1 agrees at 12 bases. The CDR3 runs 15 residues. Germline V gene data show CDR1 as SGHRS and CDR2 as YFSETQ. Trimming took 5 bases from V and 7 from J; bases not matched to a gene: 6. CDR3 in amino acids: CASRLGQGADGELFF. The CDR3 DNA sequence: TGCGCCAGCAGGCTGGGACAGGGGGCCGACGGGGAGCTGTTTTTT.

For this clonotype: Just one base apart from a much larger clone, this may be a read error. CDR3 sequence reads: CASSFDNYEQYF. The CDR3 nucleotides are TGTGCCAGCAGCTTCGACAACTACGAGCAGTACTTC. The gene calls are TRBV12-3 or TRBV12-4 and TRBJ2-7; D not certain. V was pared by 6 bases and J by 3 bases, with 9 bases between. This CDR3 has 12 amino acids.

This clonotype was found many times. CDR3 nucleotides: TGTGCCAGCGGATGGCAGCCCCAGCATTTT. It is translated as CASGWQPQHF. The rearrangement links TRBV7-2 to TRBJ1-5; no clear D. This CDR3 is 10 amino acids long. CDR1 and CDR2 (germline): SGHTA, FQGNSA. V was trimmed by 8 bases and J by 7 bases, leaving 6 bases between them.

To note about this clonotype: At one boundary the junction diverges from the germline segment, which might be a read error. The chain uses TRBV6-5 and TRBJ1-1, with 8 bases identical to TRBD1. The CDR3 is 15 residues long. Per the germline V gene, CDR1 is MNHEY and CDR2 is SVGAGI. The CDR3: CASSYSGQGVTKAFF. In DNA, the CDR3 is TGTGCCAGCAGTTACTCCGGACAGGGAGTCACTAAAGCTTTCTTT.

This clonotype was recorded once. The CDR3 DNA reads TGCAGTGCTAGAGGGAGGGTATCCGTAAAATCACCCCTCCACTTT. Encoded protein: CSARGRVSVKSPLHF. The chain has TRBV20-1 and TRBJ1-6; D remains ambiguous. Trimming shortened V by 1 base and J by 10 bases, and 17 bases separated the two germline ends. The CDR3 is made up of 15 amino acids. Germline V CDR1 and CDR2: DFQATT, SNEGSKA (reference sequence).

This clonotype was seen many times. The gene calls are TRBV6-6 and TRBJ1-5, with 7 bases that match TRBD1. The CDR3 contains 16 residues. V lost 3 bases and J lost 6; bases outside the gene matches: 11. Germline lookup yields CDR1 MNHNY and CDR2 SVGAGI (reference sequence). In DNA form, the CDR3 reads TGTGCCAGCAGTTATCCTCAGGGGGACATAGGTCAGCCCCAGCATTTT. Its protein product is CASSYPQGDIGQPQHF.

The CDR3 loop reads CASTLTGGNTEAFF. The CDR3, as DNA: TGTGCCAGTACCCTGACAGGGGGGAACACTGAAGCTTTCTTT. The V call is TRBV19, the J call TRBJ1-1; 9 nucleotides align to TRBD1. Unmatched junction bases numbered 4, after V lost 7 bases and J lost 1 base. Germline V gene sequence: CDR1 LNHDA, CDR2 SQIVND (reference sequence). The CDR3 totals 14 residues. Combining the CDR3 with reference TRBV19 and TRBJ1-1 gives the whole variable domain DGGITQSPKYLFRKEGQNVTLSCEQNLNHDAMYWYRQDPGQGLRLIYYSQIVNDFQKGDIAEGYSVSREKKESFPLTVTSAQKNPTAFYLCASTLTGGNTEAFFGQGTRLTVV.

This chain connects TRBV2 to TRBJ1-6, with D unclear. Trimming took off 3 bases at V and 4 bases at J, with 4 bases between the two ends. This CDR3 is built from 13 residues. Per the germline V gene, CDR1 is SNHLY and CDR2 is FYNNEI. The DNA for the CDR3 is TGTGCCAGCAGTGACGTGTATAATTCACCCCTCCACTTT. It translates to CASSDVYNSPLHF.

Of note for this clonotype: Given a much more abundant clone one base away, this may be a read error. The chain carries TRBV7-8 and TRBJ2-2, with TRBD2 as a possible D gene (6 bases). This CDR3 comprises 14 residues. Germline V lookup: CDR1 SGHVS, CDR2 FQNEAQ. The CDR3 DNA reads TGTGTCAGCAAGCGGGCTTCGGATACCGGGGAGCTGTTTTTT. This sequence encodes CVSKRASDTGELFF.

The chain couples TRBV5-1 to TRBJ1-1, with D hard to call. The CDR3 extends over 16 amino acids. V was shortened by 0 bases and J by 2 bases, with 14 bases between the two germline ends. Germline assignment: CDR1 SGHRS and CDR2 YFSETQ. CDR3 coding DNA: TGCGCCAGCAGCTTGGCCCCAGGAGAAGCTAACACTGAAGCTTTCTTT. This sequence encodes CASSLAPGEANTEAFF.

A few counts support this clonotype. The V gene is TRBV2, the J gene TRBJ2-7; 8 bases are a match to TRBD2. Per germline, CDR1 SNHLY and CDR2 FYNNEI. The CDR3 is made up of 15 amino acids. J gave up 3 bases and V 1 base, and 5 bases lay outside the gene matches. CDR3 sequence: CASSEGAGGSYEQYV. DNA of the CDR3: TGTGCCAGCAGTGAAGGGGCGGGGGGCAGCTACGAGCAGTACGTC.

V and J are TRBV6-2 or TRBV6-3 and TRBJ1-2, with D perhaps matching TRBD1 (5 bases). This CDR3 contains 13 residues. Per the germline V gene, CDR1 is MNHEY and CDR2 is SVGEGT. Deletions cut 6 bases from V and 4 bases from J, with 12 bases between. CDR3 in amino acids: CASSLDSLYGYTF. The CDR3 DNA is TGTGCCAGCAGCCTCGACAGCCTCTATGGCTACACCTTC.

This clonotype was counted at least ten times. In DNA, the CDR3 is TGTGCCAGCAGCTTAGCTAGCGGGGGGGCCGAGGAGACCCAGTACTTC. Its translation: CASSLASGGAEETQYF. The chain carries TRBV7-2 and TRBJ2-5; 11 bases fit TRBD2. The V and J ends lost 0 bases and 5 bases, in that order; junction bases with no gene match: 5. The CDR3 spans 16 residues. CDR1 is SGHTA and CDR2 is FQGNSA in the germline V gene.

The chain joins TRBV20-1 to TRBJ1-1; D perhaps matches TRBD1 (6 bases). The germline gives CDR1 DFQATT, CDR2 SNEGSKA (reference sequence). CDR3 size: 12 residues. With 5 bases removed from V and 7 bases from J, the gap between germline ends came to 14 bases. The CDR3 sequence is CSAEQGFREAFF. CDR3 DNA: TGCAGTGCTGAACAGGGTTTTCGTGAAGCTTTCTTT.

This clonotype was observed a handful of times. The chain combines TRBV9 with TRBJ2-5, with D possibly being TRBD1 (6 bases). V lost 3 bases and J 5 bases, leaving 26 bases between the germline ends. Germline lookup yields CDR1 SGDLS and CDR2 YYNGEE. CDR3 size: 18 residues. Here the CDR3 DNA reads TGTGCCAGCAGCGCACAGGGAACCGTAACCCCGGGTGGGGAGACCCAGTACTTC. This sequence encodes CASSAQGTVTPGGETQYF.

V is TRBV6-5 and J is TRBJ2-2, with D perhaps matching TRBD1 (6 bases). CDR1 and CDR2 from the germline V gene are MNHEY and SVGAGI. V lost 7 bases and J 2 bases, leaving 23 bases between the germline ends. The CDR3 contains 18 residues. The CDR3 reads CASKGFGDNKFNTGELFF. DNA for the CDR3: TGTGCCAGCAAAGGTTTTGGGGACAACAAGTTCAACACCGGGGAGCTGTTTTTT.

In its sample, this clonotype was seen a few times. The V call is TRBV28, the J call TRBJ2-2; no firm D call. This CDR3 region has 15 residues. With 3 bases removed from V and 6 bases from J, the gap between germline ends came to 14 bases. The germline CDR1 and CDR2 sequences are MDHEN and SYDVKM. CDR3 DNA sequence: TGTGCCAGCAGTTTGGTACAGACTCGGGCCGGGGAGCTGTTTTTT. This gives the protein CASSLVQTRAGELFF.

Remarks on this clonotype: At one end, the junction sequence differs from germline, possibly due to a read error. The chain employs TRBV6-1 and TRBJ1-4; D is perhaps TRBD1 (5 bases). The CDR3 covers 19 residues. Germline values: CDR1 MNHNS, CDR2 SASEGT. The CDR3 here is CANSEEAEGIVATNEKLFF. Written as DNA, the CDR3 is TGTGCCAACAGTGAAGAGGCGGAGGGGATTGTGGCAACTAATGAAAAACTGTTTTTT.

The table lists this clonotype with a few counts. The chain recombines TRBV28 with TRBJ1-5; D might be TRBD1 (5 bases). Germline CDR1 reads MDHEN; CDR2 reads SYDVKM. V lost 6 bases and J 6 bases, leaving 21 bases between the germline ends. The CDR3 length is 16 residues. As DNA, the CDR3 is TGTGCCAGCAGCTTACTAACAGGTATAGTCGGTCAGCCCCAGCATTTT. Translated, it gives CASSLLTGIVGQPQHF.

The rearrangement links TRBV3-1 to TRBJ1-3; TRBD1 might be the D (5 bases). With 4 bases removed from V and 7 bases from J, the gap between germline ends came to 17 bases. The CDR3 is 15 amino acids. Germline V lookup: CDR1 LGHDT, CDR2 YNNKEL (reference sequence). The CDR3 protein is CASSLGQRRDNTIYF. CDR3 DNA: TGTGCCAGCAGCCTAGGGCAACGGCGGGACAACACCATATATTTT.

This clonotype was counted only a few times. The rearrangement joins TRBV7-3 to TRBJ1-2; a weak D match, TRBD1 (6 bases). This CDR3 spans 15 amino acids. Trimming stripped 5 bases from V and 5 bases from J, with 18 bases between. Germline CDR1 and CDR2: SGHTA and FQGTGA. The CDR3 nucleotides read TGTGCCAGCAGCCCTCGCGGGGGCGGACTTTATGGCTACACCTTC. Encoded protein: CASSPRGGGLYGYTF.

Concerning this clonotype: This may come from a read error, since a much larger clone is one base off. The chain is built from TRBV12-3 or TRBV12-4 and TRBJ1-4; tentative D call: TRBD1 (6 bases). The CDR3 runs 14 residues. This CDR3 is CANSPRGGDEKLFF. The CDR3 DNA reads TGTGCCAACAGTCCCCGGGGGGGCGACGAAAAACTGTTTTTT.

This clonotype was picked up a small number of times. The chain is built from TRBV11-2 and TRBJ1-1; maybe TRBD1 (5 bases). Trimming took off 0 bases at V and 4 bases at J, with 12 bases between the two ends. There are 15 residues in the CDR3. The germline V gene has CDR1 SGHAT and CDR2 FQNNGV. The CDR3 region is CASSLDLGVATEAFF. CDR3 coding DNA: TGTGCCAGCAGCTTAGATCTGGGGGTGGCCACTGAAGCTTTCTTT.

V usage is TRBV12-3 or TRBV12-4 and J usage is TRBJ1-3; D might be TRBD1 (5 bases). CDR3 size: 10 residues. With 5 bases removed from V and 16 bases from J, the gap between germline ends came to 12 bases. CDR3 residues: CASSQGTLYF. CDR3 DNA: TGTGCCAGCAGTCAAGGGACGCTTTATTTT.